One sample yielded the 31 T cell receptor beta chains listed below, sequenced in a study of CD8 T cells in ankylosing spondylitis. One entry per CDR3 protein, called by TCRdb with MiXCR from the 5' RACE reads. The sample contains about 150,000 distinct CDR3 sequences, around a third of which appear only once. Sequencing was carried out using synovial fluid, either unsorted or a sorted T cell fraction (not recorded which). All receptors derive from a male donor with ankylosing spondylitis.

The chain is built from TRBV13 and TRBJ1-4; D remains unclear. Germline CDR1 PRHDT, CDR2 FYEKMQ (reference sequence). The ends were cut back, 5 bases at V and 0 bases at J, with 10 bases in the middle. This CDR3 has 15 amino acids. The CDR3 nucleotides are TGTGCCAGCAGCGTCAGACATTCAACTAATGAAAAACTGTTTTTT. Protein sequence: CASSVRHSTNEKLFF.

This clonotype was seen at least ten times. The genes are TRBV7-9 and TRBJ2-2, with 10 bases that match TRBD1. This CDR3 spans 15 amino acids. V lost 5 bases, J lost 4 bases, and 4 bases stayed unmatched. Germline CDR1 is SEHNR and CDR2 is FQNEAQ (reference sequence). CDR3 in amino acids: CASSRGQGSTGELFF. The CDR3 DNA reads as TGTGCCAGCAGCCGGGGACAGGGGAGCACCGGGGAGCTGTTTTTT.

The table lists this clonotype with a few counts. The chain links TRBV20-1 to TRBJ2-7; TRBD2 aligns across 12 bases. The germline CDR1 and CDR2 sequences are DFQATT and SNEGSKA (reference sequence). The junction had 8 bases not matched to a gene; V was cut back by 5 bases and J by 0 bases. The CDR3 covers 16 residues. DNA for the CDR3: TGCAGTGCTTCATCCTGGACTAGCGGGGACTCCTACGAGCAGTACTTC. This encodes CSASSWTSGDSYEQYF.

The chain carries TRBV4-1 and TRBJ1-5, with TRBD1 as a possible D gene (5 bases). The germline CDR1 and CDR2 sequences are MGHRA and YSYEKL. This CDR3 contains 15 residues. V lost 3 bases, J lost 7 bases, and 16 bases lay in between. Here the CDR3 DNA reads TGCGCCAGCAGCCAGGGCTGGGGGGACCGACAGCCCCAGCATTTT. Translated, it gives CASSQGWGDRQPQHF.

This clonotype has a count of ten or more. V and J are TRBV2 and TRBJ1-2; D perhaps matches TRBD1 (6 bases). Germline V gene lookup returns CDR1 SNHLY and CDR2 FYNNEI. The CDR3 has 13 residues. Trimming left V 7 bases short and J 3 bases short, with 12 bases between. The CDR3 sequence: CASTPGEDYGYTF. CDR3 DNA sequence: TGTGCCAGCACTCCAGGGGAGGACTATGGCTACACCTTC.

This clonotype was recorded a few times. This chain joins TRBV24-1 and TRBJ2-3; 11 nucleotides align to TRBD2. The CDR3 loop spans 17 amino acids. J lost 0 bases, V lost 7 bases, and 8 bases had no gene match. Germline CDR1 is KGHDR and CDR2 is SFDVKD. This CDR3 is CATSPSSGRPSTDTQYF. The CDR3 nucleotides read TGTGCCACCAGCCCCTCTAGCGGGAGGCCTAGCACAGATACGCAGTATTTT.

By share, this clonotype counts as medium-sized. The chain carries TRBV10-3 and TRBJ1-2, with D hard to call. The CDR3 consists of 15 residues. The V and J ends lost 2 bases and 2 bases respectively, with 12 bases between them. The germline gives CDR1 ENHRY, CDR2 SYGVKD. As DNA, the CDR3 is TGTGCCATCAGTGAGGACCTCAATGAGAACTATGGCTACACCTTC. Translating it yields CAISEDLNENYGYTF.

The J gene is TRBJ2-3, the V gene TRBV30; D not certain. There are 11 residues in the CDR3. Trimming removed 5 bases from V and 5 bases from J, with 8 bases in between. Germline V gene lookup returns CDR1 GTSNPN and CDR2 SVGIG (reference sequence). This chain's CDR3 is CAWGQEDTQYF. The CDR3 nucleotides read TGTGCCTGGGGCCAGGAAGATACGCAGTATTTT.

V is TRBV7-2 and J is TRBJ2-5; TRBD1 agrees at 7 bases. This CDR3 has 13 amino acids. Losses at the gene ends were 4 bases for V and 5 bases for J; bases not matched to a gene: 4. Germline assignment: CDR1 SGHTA and CDR2 FQGNSA. The CDR3 sequence is CASSSSGGETQYF. DNA for the CDR3: TGTGCCAGCAGCTCCTCAGGGGGTGAGACCCAGTACTTC.

The J gene is TRBJ2-7, the V gene TRBV20-1, with 11 bases identical to TRBD1. The length of the CDR3 is 14 residues. Unmatched junction bases numbered 4, after V lost 3 bases and J lost 3 bases. Germline V gene sequence: CDR1 DFQATT, CDR2 SNEGSKA (reference sequence). Here the CDR3 reads CSARRDRGVYEQYF. The CDR3 nucleotides are TGCAGTGCTAGGCGGGACAGGGGGGTCTACGAGCAGTACTTC.

This clonotype was counted at least ten times. This rearrangement joins TRBV18 to TRBJ2-5; 8 positions agree with TRBD2. This CDR3 is built from 14 residues. CDR1 KGHSH and CDR2 LQKENI come from the germline V gene. V lost 2 bases, J lost 3 bases, and 2 bases stayed unmatched. This CDR3 is CASSPGGGKETQYF. The CDR3 nucleotides are TGTGCCAGCTCACCAGGCGGGGGGAAAGAGACCCAGTACTTC.

This rearrangement joins TRBV20-1 to TRBJ1-5; D perhaps matches TRBD1 (6 bases). The germline gives CDR1 DFQATT, CDR2 SNEGSKA (reference sequence). The CDR3 sequence is 13 residues long. V dropped 1 base and J dropped 4 bases, with 8 bases sitting between them. The CDR3 spells CSARGTDNQPQHF. CDR3 coding DNA: TGCAGTGCTAGAGGGACAGATAATCAGCCCCAGCATTTT.

This clonotype occurred many times. The V call is TRBV28, the J call TRBJ1-1; a weak D match, TRBD1 (5 bases). Trimming cost V 4 bases and J 0 bases, with 18 bases left between them. The germline V gene has CDR1 MDHEN and CDR2 SYDVKM. CDR3 size: 17 residues. DNA for the CDR3: TGTGCCAGCAGTTCCGGCGCCGGGACGCAGGTGAACACTGAAGCTTTCTTT. This encodes CASSSGAGTQVNTEAFF.

The rearrangement joins TRBV7-2 to TRBJ2-7; D gene uncertain. Trimming removed 1 base from V and 7 bases from J, with 8 bases in between. The CDR3 has 12 residues. Germline V gene sequence: CDR1 SGHTA, CDR2 FQGNSA. CDR3 sequence (DNA): TGTGCCAGCAGCTTAGAGGGCCGGGAGCAGTACTTC. It translates to CASSLEGREQYF.

The chain has TRBV12-3 or TRBV12-4 and TRBJ1-2, with 7 bases fitting TRBD1. Losses at the gene ends were 5 bases for V and 2 bases for J; bases not matched to a gene: 14. The CDR3 consists of 17 residues. In DNA, the CDR3 is TGTGCCAGCAGTCCTCGACAGGGACTTTCACTCAACTATGGCTACACCTTC. Translated, it gives CASSPRQGLSLNYGYTF.

The chain couples TRBV15 to TRBJ2-5; 15 bases agree with TRBD2. The CDR3 is 18 residues long. The V gene's germline CDR1 is LNHNV and CDR2 YYDKDF (reference sequence). V trimming: 5 bases; J trimming: 2 bases; junction bases outside the gene matches: 9. The CDR3 region is CATSLKTGLAGGQETQYF. DNA of the CDR3: TGTGCCACCAGCCTAAAAACTGGACTAGCGGGAGGGCAAGAGACCCAGTACTTC.

The sample holds a few counts of this clonotype. The rearrangement links TRBV12-3 or TRBV12-4 to TRBJ2-1, with D unresolved. V was shortened by 2 bases and J by 9 bases, with 5 bases between the two germline ends. The length of the CDR3 is 11 residues. The CDR3 DNA reads as TGTGCCAGCAGTTTATTAGCTGAGCAGTTCTTC. It yields the protein CASSLLAEQFF.

The rearrangement joins TRBV7-2 to TRBJ1-1; no clear D gene. V lost 6 bases to trimming and J lost 3 bases, with 17 bases between them. Per germline, CDR1 SGHTA and CDR2 FQGNSA. This CDR3 is 15 amino acids long. The CDR3 region is CASRVGREAYTEAFF. The CDR3 DNA sequence: TGTGCCAGCAGGGTGGGAAGGGAGGCGTACACTGAAGCTTTCTTT.

V gene TRBV19 combines with J gene TRBJ2-1, with TRBD2 identical over 10 bases. The germline CDR1 and CDR2 sequences are LNHDA and SQIVND (reference sequence). J gave up 0 bases and V 0 bases, and 8 bases lay outside the gene matches. The CDR3 length is 19 residues. The DNA for the CDR3 is TGTGCCAGTAGTATAGATCTTGCTAGCGGGAGTTCCTCCTACAATGAGCAGTTCTTC. Its protein is CASSIDLASGSSSYNEQFF.

The V call is TRBV20-1, the J call TRBJ1-1; 7 positions match TRBD1. This CDR3 contains 17 residues. The trim removed 0 bases at V and 2 bases at J, leaving 12 bases unmatched. In germline, CDR1 is DFQATT, CDR2 SNEGSKA (reference sequence). The CDR3 DNA reads TGCAGTGCTAGAGACCACAGGACAGGATCCGGAAACACTGAAGCTTTCTTT. This translates into CSARDHRTGSGNTEAFF.

On this clonotype: At one end, the junction sequence differs from germline, possibly due to a read error. This sequence joins TRBV12-3 or TRBV12-4 and TRBJ2-1; TRBD1 matches 7 bases. The CDR3 has 16 residues. The CDR3: CASSSPQGTSYNEQFF. Written as DNA, the CDR3 is TGTGCCAGCAGTTCTCCACAGGGGACCTCCTACAATGAGCAGTTTTTC.

This clonotype has at least ten counts. The CDR3 DNA follows: TGTGCCAGCAGTTACAGGGTGCGGAACACTGAAGCTTTCTTT. It specifies CASSYRVRNTEAFF. This chain uses TRBV6-5 with TRBJ1-1, with D unclear. CDR3 length equals 14 residues. Germline V gives CDR1 MNHEY, CDR2 SVGAGI. V was shortened by 2 bases and J by 1 base, with 8 bases between the two germline ends.

The chain uses TRBV7-3 and TRBJ2-1, with D perhaps TRBD2 (6 bases). In germline, CDR1 is SGHTA, CDR2 FQGTGA. V gave up 3 bases and J gave up 3 bases, with 12 bases separating them. The CDR3 has 15 residues. The CDR3 coding sequence is TGTGCCAGCAGCTTCGAAGCGGGTAGCTACAATGAGCAGTTCTTC. Translation: CASSFEAGSYNEQFF.

This clonotype was seen more than once but under ten times. The J gene is TRBJ1-2, the V gene TRBV20-1; D unclear. V lost 2 bases and J lost 8, with 12 bases in between. This CDR3 has 12 amino acids. Germline V gene sequence: CDR1 DFQATT, CDR2 SNEGSKA (reference sequence). In DNA form, the CDR3 reads TGCAGTGCTAGACCCGGGGTGAGGGGCTACACCTTC. It encodes CSARPGVRGYTF.

The chain is built from TRBV18 and TRBJ2-3, with TRBD2 matching over 7 bases. Germline trimming cut 4 bases from V and 2 bases from J; bases unmatched to any gene: 18. CDR1 KGHSH and CDR2 LQKENI come from the germline V gene. The CDR3 extends over 19 amino acids. The CDR3 DNA is TGTGCCAGCTCACTTACCGCCGGACCGGGAGGTCCACTCACAGATACGCAGTATTTT. This sequence encodes CASSLTAGPGGPLTDTQYF.

The chain uses TRBV29-1 and TRBJ2-1; the D is unclear. The CDR3 contains 15 residues. From germline, CDR1 is SQVTM and CDR2 ANQGSEA. V lost 2 bases and J lost 5, with 16 bases in between. CDR3 sequence (DNA): TGCAGCGTTGAAAAGGGTTGGGTCCAGAACAATGAGCAGTTCTTC. This encodes CSVEKGWVQNNEQFF.

There are many counts of this clonotype. The rearrangement links TRBV20-1 to TRBJ2-5, with 9 bases lining up with TRBD2. The CDR3 is made up of 15 amino acids. CDR1 is DFQATT, CDR2 SNEGSKA, per germline (reference sequence). With 2 bases clipped from V and 5 bases from J, the junction kept 9 bases outside the gene matches. The CDR3 DNA sequence: TGCAGTGCTAGACCTCCGCGGGGGGGCGGGGAGACCCAGTACTTC. The encoded protein is CSARPPRGGGETQYF.

This clonotype appeared a few times. This chain connects TRBV12-3 or TRBV12-4 to TRBJ2-5; D may correspond to TRBD1 or TRBD2 (5 bases each). The CDR3 has 18 residues. The V gene lost 6 bases and the J gene lost 1 base, with 24 bases spanning the gap. The CDR3: CASSLNLPTGRPQETQYF. CDR3 DNA: TGTGCCAGCAGCCTAAACCTTCCGACGGGACGGCCCCAAGAGACCCAGTACTTC.

The rearrangement uses TRBV30 and TRBJ2-2; D possibly corresponds to TRBD2 (5 bases). Trimming left V 1 base short and J 0 bases short, with 9 bases between. The CDR3 totals 15 residues. Germline V gene sequence: CDR1 GTSNPN, CDR2 SVGIG (reference sequence). The CDR3 loop reads CAWSALAPNTGELFF. CDR3 DNA sequence: TGTGCCTGGAGTGCCCTAGCCCCGAACACCGGGGAGCTGTTTTTT.

The table lists this clonotype with a few counts. J is TRBJ2-4 and V is TRBV6-2 or TRBV6-3; TRBD1 aligns across 7 bases. Trimming removed 7 bases from V and 6 bases from J; junction bases left unmatched: 9. The CDR3 covers 14 residues. The germline CDR1 and CDR2 sequences are MNHEY and SVGEGT. The chain's CDR3 is CASTQPGQPNIQYF. Written as DNA, the CDR3 is TGTGCCAGCACCCAACCGGGACAGCCAAACATTCAGTACTTC.

The chain has TRBV11-2 and TRBJ2-3; TRBD1 or TRBD2 may be the D gene (5 bases each). Germline V CDR1 and CDR2: SGHAT, FQNNGV. CDR3 length: 15 amino acids. V was pared by 1 base and J by 2 bases, with 10 bases between. CDR3 DNA: TGTGCCAGCAGCTTAGTGGGGCGGGCCACAGATACGCAGTATTTT. Translated: CASSLVGRATDTQYF.